What follows is one T cell receptor (beta chain) and its context. As yet, its antigen is unknown. Libraries were prepared by immunoSEQ multiplex PCR; TCRdb keeps only in-frame clonotypes and omits some of them. The table has 75,000 to 100,000 clones, roughly four fifths seen once. The entry originates in a study of PD-1 blockade in classical Hodgkin lymphoma. Each of the patients experienced relapse following autologous stem cell transplantation, and their brentuximab vedotin exposure differed. Study-wide results and limits: Compared with healthy donors, newly diagnosed patients reportedly showed lower baseline TCR diversity.

The length of the CDR3 is 17 residues. CDR1 and CDR2 from the germline V gene are MNHNS and SASEGT. V lost 4 bases and J lost 3, with 19 bases in between. The V call is TRBV6-1, the J call TRBJ1-5; possibly TRBD1 for D (6 bases). The sample consisted of peripheral blood mononuclear cells (PBMCs), taken before the second cycle of nivolumab. The TCR comes from a human donor with classical Hodgkin lymphoma. CDR3 bases: TGTGCCAGCAGTGGAGGGCGGACAGATTTCCCCAATCAGCCCCAGCATTTT. This encodes CASSGGRTDFPNQPQHF.